The clone carrying this TCR beta chain was seen ten or more times. This entry is derived from a study of metastatic and nonmetastatic thyroid tumors. TCRdb reanalyzed the PCR reads via MiXCR. Of about 22,000 clones listed, 20% to 25% were seen once; the top ten hold over 70%. Treatment of any kind had been given to no patient before thyroid surgery. The sequencing input was blood. The sequence was obtained from a male donor with papillary thyroid cancer or a benign thyroid nodule (not recorded which). Some clones in this sample may be carry-over from other donors' samples.

The CDR3, as DNA: TGTGCCAGCAGTTTTCCGACAGGCGGATCCTACGAGCAGTACTTC. Protein: CASSFPTGGSYEQYF. V and J are TRBV28 and TRBJ2-7; TRBD1 might be the D (6 bases). The CDR3 length is 15 residues. Per the germline V gene, CDR1 is MDHEN and CDR2 is SYDVKM. Trimming took 3 bases from V and 1 from J, leaving 13 bases between them.